The 28 T cell receptor beta chains in this list originate from one sample, sequenced in a study of T-cell memory formation after mild COVID-19. Via MiXCR, TCRdb re-called the 5' RACE reads, giving one row per CDR3 protein. Of 250,000 to 400,000 distinct CDR3 sequences listed, more than 13% are singletons. Sequencing used PBMCs or a T cell subset sorted from them (not recorded which). These receptors were obtained from a young man who had mild COVID-19 (a few samples of this study predate the infection). Cell type and time point are not known.

This clonotype was seen more than once but under ten times. The CDR3 bases are TGTGCCAGCAGTTTGTCCAAGGGGTACGAGCAGTACGTC. It translates to CASSLSKGYEQYV. This rearrangement joins TRBV28 to TRBJ2-7; weak D call: TRBD1 (5 bases). The CDR3 loop spans 13 amino acids. Trimming cost V 3 bases and J 4 bases, with 10 bases left between them. CDR1 is MDHEN and CDR2 is SYDVKM in the germline V gene.

This clonotype was seen only a few times. Written as DNA, the CDR3 is TGTGCCAGCACCGGGACTAGCGGGGAGTTCTTC. Translation: CASTGTSGEFF. The rearrangement joins TRBV7-9 to TRBJ2-1; the match to TRBD2 covers 13 bases. In germline, CDR1 is SEHNR, CDR2 FQNEAQ (reference sequence). V lost 7 bases and J lost 14; bases outside the gene matches: 2. This CDR3 is built from 11 residues.

V gene TRBV18 combines with J gene TRBJ2-7; 12 nucleotides match TRBD1. CDR1 and CDR2 from the germline V gene are KGHSH and LQKENI. The CDR3 is 15 residues long. Unmatched junction bases numbered 6, after V lost 6 bases and J lost 3 bases. The CDR3 nucleotides are TGTGCCAGCTCCCCGGGACAGGGGGCCGTCTACGAGCAGTACTTC. Its translation is CASSPGQGAVYEQYF. Looking up the rest from reference TRBV18 and TRBJ2-7 gives the full variable domain: NAGVMQNPRHLVRRRGQEARLRCSPMKGHSHVYWYRQLPEEGLKFMVYLQKENIIDESGMPKERFSAEFPKEGPSILRIQQVVRGDSAAYFCASSPGQGAVYEQYFGPGTRLTVT.

This clonotype was counted only a few times. J is TRBJ1-1 and V is TRBV5-1; no firm D call. The CDR3 has 13 residues. V gave up 0 bases and J gave up 5 bases, with 8 bases separating them. CDR1 and CDR2 from the germline V gene are SGHRS and YFSETQ. CDR3 DNA: TGCGCCAGCAGCTTGGAGGTCACTACTGAAGCTTTCTTT. This translates into CASSLEVTTEAFF.

This clonotype was counted a few times. The chain uses TRBV6-6 and TRBJ2-7; 7 bases line up with TRBD2. Germline V gives CDR1 MNHNY, CDR2 SVGAGI (reference sequence). V trimming: 2 bases; J trimming: 3 bases; junction bases outside the gene matches: 7. The CDR3 has 15 residues. The CDR3 protein is CASSYPLGRSYEQYF. In DNA form, the CDR3 reads TGTGCCAGCAGTTACCCGCTCGGGAGGAGCTACGAGCAGTACTTC.

This clonotype was observed many times. The J gene is TRBJ1-5, the V gene TRBV12-3 or TRBV12-4; D uncertain. The germline V and J ends were trimmed by 1 base and 4 bases, with 8 bases remaining between them. The CDR3 is 14 residues long. CDR3: CASSLGVGNQPQHF. Written as DNA, the CDR3 is TGTGCCAGCAGTTTAGGCGTGGGGAATCAGCCCCAGCATTTT.

V usage is TRBV6-5 and J usage is TRBJ1-1, with D possibly matching TRBD1 (5 bases). CDR3 length: 15 amino acids. Germline-derived CDR1 and CDR2 are MNHEY and SVGAGI. The V gene lost 7 bases and the J gene lost 0 bases, with 15 bases spanning the gap. DNA of the CDR3: TGTGCCAGCAATTCTCCGGCCAGGGTGAACACTGAAGCTTTCTTT. Its protein is CASNSPARVNTEAFF.

This clonotype was counted a few times. The gene calls are TRBV6-2 or TRBV6-3 and TRBJ1-5; D is uncertain. Deletions cut 3 bases from V and 6 bases from J, with 15 bases between. The germline gives CDR1 MNHEY, CDR2 SVGEGT. The CDR3 contains 15 residues. Here the CDR3 reads CASSYHSLGSQPQHF. The CDR3 nucleotides are TGTGCCAGCAGTTATCACTCCCTGGGGAGTCAGCCCCAGCATTTT.

This clonotype came up a few times. The chain combines TRBV19 with TRBJ1-6, with 8 bases lining up with TRBD1. Germline V gives CDR1 LNHDA, CDR2 SQIVND (reference sequence). The CDR3 spans 13 residues. J was trimmed by 9 bases and V by 9 bases; bases with no gene match: 7. CDR3 coding DNA: TGTGCCAGCGGAGGACAGGGCCGTTCACCCCTCCACTTT. It encodes CASGGQGRSPLHF.

This clonotype was seen only a few times. This chain joins TRBV12-3 or TRBV12-4 and TRBJ2-2, with 7 bases aligning to TRBD1. The CDR3 sequence is 17 residues long. V lost 6 bases to trimming and J lost 5 bases; unmatched junction nucleotides: 15. CDR3 amino acids: CASSSGTVGSSTGELFF. The CDR3 DNA follows: TGTGCCAGCAGCTCCGGGACAGTGGGAAGTTCGACCGGGGAGCTGTTTTTT.

This chain uses TRBV5-1 with TRBJ2-5; D unclear. The CDR3 has 13 amino acids. Germline assignment: CDR1 SGHRS and CDR2 YFSETQ. Trimming left V 0 bases short and J 5 bases short, with 8 bases between. The DNA of the CDR3 is TGCGCCAGCAGCTTGGGTCGGTGGGAGACCCAGTACTTC. Its translation: CASSLGRWETQYF.

This clonotype was counted between two and nine times. J is TRBJ2-5 and V is TRBV12-3 or TRBV12-4; 10 bases line up with TRBD2. The length of the CDR3 is 14 residues. Unmatched junction bases numbered 3, after V lost 5 bases and J lost 3 bases. The CDR3, as DNA: TGTGCCAGCAGTGGACTAGCGGATAAAGAGACCCAGTACTTC. As protein: CASSGLADKETQYF.

This clonotype has ten or more counts. One end of the junction fails to match germline, which may point to a read error. The chain joins TRBV7-9 to TRBJ2-1; weak D call: TRBD2 (5 bases). Germline CDR1 SEHNR, CDR2 FQNEAQ (reference sequence). This CDR3 has 13 amino acids. The CDR3 sequence is CASSLGGLNEQFF. The CDR3 DNA reads TGTGCCAGCAGTTTAGGAGGCCTCAATGAGCAGTTCTTC.

The chain is built from TRBV4-2 and TRBJ2-1; 7 bases fit TRBD1. CDR3 length equals 15 residues. V shed 0 bases and J 7 bases; nucleotides not matched to a gene: 6. Germline loops: CDR1 LGHNA, CDR2 YNFKEQ. The CDR3 DNA reads TGTGCCAGCAGCCAAGAAGGGGGCAAGAGGAATGAGCAGTTCTTC. Encoded protein: CASSQEGGKRNEQFF.

This clonotype has a handful of counts. V gene TRBV4-1 combines with J gene TRBJ2-7; 15 nucleotides agree with TRBD2. Germline loops: CDR1 MGHRA, CDR2 YSYEKL. V dropped 1 base and J dropped 4; count of bases not matched to a gene: 14. The CDR3 length is 20 residues. CDR3: CASSQVVLGLAGGTGYEQYF. The DNA of the CDR3 is TGCGCCAGCAGCCAAGTAGTGTTGGGACTAGCGGGGGGCACGGGGTACGAGCAGTACTTC.

The chain has TRBV4-1 and TRBJ1-1; no clear D. CDR1 MGHRA and CDR2 YSYEKL come from the germline V gene. The germline V and J ends were trimmed by 1 base and 4 bases, with 13 bases remaining between them. The CDR3 is 15 residues long. The CDR3 DNA reads as TGCGCCAGCAGCCAAGGACACTTCGGCACCACTGAAGCTTTCTTT. Amino acid sequence: CASSQGHFGTTEAFF.

This clonotype has a count of ten or more. The V call is TRBV7-2, the J call TRBJ2-1; 7 bases align to TRBD2. This CDR3 has 14 residues. Germline assignment: CDR1 SGHTA and CDR2 FQGNSA. The V and J ends lost 2 bases and 9 bases, in that order; junction bases with no gene match: 7. The CDR3: CASSLSLGGFEQFF. The DNA of the CDR3 is TGTGCCAGCAGCTTATCCCTCGGGGGGTTTGAGCAGTTCTTC.

The chain joins TRBV6-2 or TRBV6-3 to TRBJ2-7; possibly TRBD1 for D (5 bases). The germline V gene has CDR1 MNHEY and CDR2 SVGEGT. V was pared by 4 bases and J by 6 bases, with 7 bases between. The CDR3 is 11 residues long. As DNA, the CDR3 is TGTGCCAGCAGTTCTAGGGGCGAGCAGTACGTC. It codes for CASSSRGEQYV.

This clonotype was picked up a small number of times. This chain joins TRBV5-1 and TRBJ1-6, with D perhaps matching TRBD1 (5 bases). V dropped 2 bases and J dropped 8 bases, with 14 bases sitting between them. From germline, CDR1 is SGHRS and CDR2 YFSETQ. CDR3 length: 15 amino acids. The CDR3 nucleotides read TGCGCCAGCAGCTTCGAGGGCAGGGAAGATTCACCCCTCCACTTT. Protein sequence: CASSFEGREDSPLHF.

This rearrangement joins TRBV18 to TRBJ1-3, with D uncertain. The V and J ends lost 2 bases and 4 bases respectively, with 3 bases between them. CDR3 size: 12 residues. Germline assignment: CDR1 KGHSH and CDR2 LQKENI. The CDR3: CASSPVGNTIYF. The DNA for the CDR3 is TGTGCCAGCTCACCAGTCGGAAACACCATATATTTT.

This CDR3 is CASSQLAGIGYQPQHF. CDR3 nucleotides: TGCGCCAGCAGCCAACTTGCAGGGATTGGGTACCAGCCCCAGCATTTT. The chain has TRBV4-1 and TRBJ1-5; TRBD1 might be the D (5 bases). Trimming stripped 2 bases from V and 7 bases from J, with 18 bases between. Germline assignment: CDR1 MGHRA and CDR2 YSYEKL. CDR3 length: 16 residues.

The gene calls are TRBV25-1 and TRBJ1-2, with unresolved D. Germline V gives CDR1 MGHDK, CDR2 SYGVNS. This CDR3 has 11 residues. Deletions cut 9 bases from V and 6 bases from J, with 11 bases between. CDR3 DNA sequence: TGTGCCAGTAAAGACGGCGATGGCTACACCTTC. This sequence encodes CASKDGDGYTF.

This clonotype turned up a few times. This chain connects TRBV2 to TRBJ2-3; tentatively, D is TRBD2 (5 bases). This CDR3 is 12 amino acids long. V gave up 8 bases and J gave up 5 bases, with 11 bases separating them. Germline loops: CDR1 SNHLY, CDR2 FYNNEI. Here the CDR3 DNA reads TGTGCCAGCGGGGTCGGGGAAGATACGCAGTATTTT. Its translation: CASGVGEDTQYF.

This clonotype was seen only a few times. V and J are TRBV5-4 and TRBJ1-1; TRBD1 might be the D (6 bases). The ends were cut back, 3 bases at V and 2 bases at J, with 17 bases in the middle. The CDR3 runs 16 residues. CDR1 and CDR2 from the germline V gene are SGHNT and YYREEE (reference sequence). Here the CDR3 reads CASSSSPDSSNTEAFF. Written as DNA, the CDR3 is TGTGCCAGCAGCTCCTCCCCGGACAGTTCAAACACTGAAGCTTTCTTT. The variable domain in full, completed from reference TRBV5-4 and TRBJ1-1, reads ETGVTQSPTHLIKTRGQQVTLRCSSQSGHNTVSWYQQALGQGPQFIFQYYREEENGRGNFPPRFSGLQFPNYSSELNVNALELDDSALYLCASSSSPDSSNTEAFFGQGTRLTVV.

V is TRBV7-2 and J is TRBJ2-5; 9 bases line up with TRBD2. V lost 4 bases and J lost 8; bases outside the gene matches: 14. This CDR3 contains 16 residues. Germline CDR1 is SGHTA and CDR2 is FQGNSA. The CDR3 here is CASSSAGLASGETQYF. DNA for the CDR3: TGTGCCAGCAGCTCAGCCGGACTAGCGTCAGGGGAAACCCAGTACTTC.

This clonotype appeared a few times. V usage is TRBV5-1 and J usage is TRBJ2-5; a possible D gene is TRBD1 (6 bases). V lost 1 base to trimming and J lost 4 bases, with 8 bases between them. The CDR3 has 13 residues. Germline lookup yields CDR1 SGHRS and CDR2 YFSETQ. CDR3 amino acids: CASSLRTVETQYF. The CDR3 nucleotides read TGCGCCAGCAGCTTGCGGACAGTAGAGACCCAGTACTTC.

The rearrangement joins TRBV12-3 or TRBV12-4 to TRBJ1-2; the D gene is possibly TRBD1 (6 bases). CDR3 length: 12 amino acids. V was pared by 7 bases and J by 9 bases, with 15 bases between. The CDR3 spells CASNHREMSYTF. CDR3 sequence (DNA): TGTGCCAGCAATCACAGGGAAATGAGCTACACCTTC.

J is TRBJ1-2 and V is TRBV6-1; D remains ambiguous. The CDR3 contains 13 residues. V lost 6 bases, J lost 1 base, and 9 bases lay in between. The germline V gene encodes CDR1 MNHNS and CDR2 SASEGT. The CDR3 protein is CASRAEGNYGYTF. For the CDR3, the DNA is TGTGCCAGCAGGGCTGAGGGTAACTATGGCTACACCTTC.